Listed below are T cell receptor beta chains from one sample, sequenced in a study of immune evolution from preneoplasia to lung adenocarcinoma. TCRdb's table, derived via immunoSEQ multiplex PCR, lists solely in-frame clones and lacks some. The sample has around 4,000 clones; about 83% are singletons. The sample comprised FFPE minimally invasive lung adenocarcinoma tissue. All receptors derive from a person in their sixties or seventies with lung adenocarcinoma. The CDR3 runs from the conserved cysteine through the conserved F or W. The D gene is left open where the match is weak. A clone size is listed for some rows: how often the clone was seen (once, few, many), or a class if it is expanded.

clone_size,j_call,cdr3_length,v_call,d_call,cdr3_aa,cdr3_nt
once,TRBJ2-2,16,TRBV7-2,NA,CASSLVVIGSAGELFF,TGTGCCAGCAGCTTAGTGGTGATCGGGAGCGCCGGGGAGCTGTTTTTT
NA,TRBJ2-7,16,TRBV18,TRBD2,CASSSWGLADSYEQYF,TGTGCCAGCTCATCCTGGGGACTAGCGGACTCCTACGAGCAGTACTTC
once,TRBJ2-7,15,TRBV28,NA,CASRQDSAGSYEQYF,TGTGCCAGCAGGCAGGATTCCGCCGGTTCCTACGAGCAGTACTTC
NA,TRBJ2-1,19,TRBV21-1,NA,CASSKGVSRTSGIYNEQFF,TGTGCCAGCAGCAAAGGGGTTAGCAGGACTAGCGGGATTTACAATGAGCAGTTCTTC
NA,TRBJ2-6,17,TRBV2,NA,CASSATRQFSGANVLTF,TGTGCCAGCAGTGCCACTCGACAGTTCTCTGGGGCCAACGTCCTGACTTTC
NA,TRBJ2-2,16,TRBV7-2,NA,CASSSRNRGGAGELFF,TGTGCCAGCAGCTCCCGGAACAGGGGAGGGGCCGGGGAGCTGTTTTTT
NA,TRBJ2-1,13,TRBV4-1,TRBD2,CASRGLAGGRQFF,TGCGCCAGCAGGGGACTAGCGGGAGGGCGGCAGTTCTTC
NA,TRBJ2-3,15,TRBV15,NA,CATSRDRDLTDTQYF,TGTGCCACCAGCAGAGATCGCGACCTCACAGATACGCAGTATTTT
NA,TRBJ2-7,15,TRBV5-6,NA,CASSTEFDVSYEQYF,TGTGCCAGCAGCACGGAGTTCGACGTCTCCTACGAGCAGTACTTC
NA,TRBJ1-2,15,TRBV5-1,NA,CASSLNQGGERGYTF,TGCGCCAGCAGCCTAAACCAGGGAGGGGAGCGTGGCTACACCTTC
NA,TRBJ2-1,16,TRBV5-1,NA,CASSLESSAQGDEQFF,TGCGCCAGCAGCTTGGAATCTAGCGCCCAGGGGGATGAGCAGTTCTTC
NA,TRBJ2-2,16,TRBV2,NA,CASSEIAPGAFGELFF,TGTGCCAGCAGTGAGATCGCGCCGGGGGCATTCGGGGAGCTGTTTTTT
few,TRBJ2-7,14,TRBV15,NA,CATSRAKASYEQYF,TGTGCCACCAGCAGAGCCAAGGCCTCCTACGAGCAGTACTTC
NA,TRBJ1-1,13,TRBV10-1,NA,CASSDPTGTEAFF,TGCGCCAGCAGTGACCCGACAGGTACTGAAGCTTTCTTT
NA,TRBJ1-5,14,TRBV6-5,TRBD1,CASKKTGANQPQHF,TGTGCCAGCAAAAAGACAGGGGCAAATCAGCCCCAGCATTTT
few,TRBJ1-2,16,TRBV7-2,NA,CASSFRREQLFYGYTF,TGTGCCAGCAGCTTTAGGCGAGAACAGCTCTTCTATGGCTACACCTTC
NA,TRBJ2-7,14,TRBV4-2,NA,CASSPRDSDYEQYF,TGTGCCAGCAGCCCAAGGGACTCCGACTACGAGCAGTACTTC
once,TRBJ2-3,17,TRBV9,TRBD2,CASSPISGRAIGDTQYF,TGTGCCAGCAGCCCCATTAGCGGGAGGGCCATTGGGGATACGCAGTATTTT
NA,TRBJ2-5,14,TRBV19,NA,CASSGREGRETQYF,TGTGCCAGTAGTGGACGAGAGGGTAGAGAGACCCAGTACTTC
NA,TRBJ2-7,14,TRBV21-1,NA,CASSIVSETYEQYF,TGTGCCAGCAGCATCGTGTCGGAAACCTACGAGCAGTACTTC
once,TRBJ2-5,13,TRBV29-1,TRBD2,CSVPTSGHETQYF,TGCAGCGTTCCGACTAGCGGTCATGAGACCCAGTACTTC
NA,TRBJ2-2,16,TRBV4-3,NA,CASSHSWGRNTGELFF,TGCGCCAGCAGCCACTCCTGGGGGAGAAACACCGGGGAGCTGTTTTTT
NA,TRBJ2-7,11,TRBV11-2,NA,CASSHTDEQYF,TGTGCCAGCAGTCACACTGACGAGCAGTACTTC
few,TRBJ2-3,18,TRBV30,TRBD2,CAWMGLAGHPRYTDTQYF,TGTGCCTGGATGGGGCTAGCGGGACACCCCCGGTACACAGATACGCAGTATTTT
once,TRBJ2-1,16,TRBV7-9,NA,CASSLALKLEPNEQFF,TGTGCCAGCAGCTTAGCTTTGAAGTTAGAACCTAATGAGCAGTTCTTC
once,TRBJ2-6,15,TRBV28,NA,CASRGGSSGANVLTF,TGTGCCAGCAGGGGGGGTAGCTCTGGGGCCAACGTCCTGACTTTC
once,TRBJ1-6,13,TRBV11-2,NA,CASSLAPGQTFHF,TGTGCCAGCAGCTTAGCCCCCGGACAGACCTTCCACTTT
NA,TRBJ2-3,13,TRBV6-4,NA,CASSDGSTDTQYF,TGTGCCAGCAGTGACGGGAGCACAGATACGCAGTATTTT
NA,TRBJ2-1,15,TRBV7-3,NA,CASSLTADSYNEQFF,TGTGCCAGCAGCTTAACAGCGGACTCCTACAATGAGCAGTTCTTC
NA,TRBJ1-6,15,TRBV27,TRBD1,CASSPSGTGNSPLHF,TGTGCCAGCAGTCCTTCCGGGACAGGGAATTCACCCCTCCACTTT